The next 11 T cell receptor beta chains were all read from a single sample in a study of OX40 agonist ivuxolimab in advanced cancers. Using immunoSEQ multiplex PCR, the repertoire was profiled, and TCRdb retains in-frame clones only, with some absent. This table holds about 36,000 clones, 70% to 80% found once. Sequencing used CD4+ or CD8+ T cells sorted from blood, obtained in a trial of the OX40 agonist ivuxolimab. These receptors originate from an adult with an advanced solid tumor such as melanoma, head and neck, liver or kidney cancer.

Only a few counts were recorded for this clone. This chain connects TRBV4-2 to TRBJ2-3; no definite D call. CDR1 is LGHNA, CDR2 YNFKEQ, per germline. This CDR3 contains 14 residues. Trimming took 4 bases from V and 6 from J, leaving 14 bases between them. DNA of the CDR3: TGTGCCAGCAGCCCGTTTAGAACCGGGGATACGCAGTATTTT. Protein: CASSPFRTGDTQYF.

The gene calls are TRBV7-9 and TRBJ2-3; TRBD1 is a possible D gene (5 bases). Looked up from germline, CDR1 is SEHNR and CDR2 is FQNEAQ (reference sequence). Trimming cost V 5 bases and J 1 base, with 16 bases left between them. This CDR3 is built from 16 residues. The CDR3 loop is CASSPRQGRGTDTQYF. The CDR3 DNA reads as TGTGCCAGCAGCCCCCGCCAGGGCAGAGGCACAGATACGCAGTATTTT.

The V gene is TRBV2, the J gene TRBJ2-7; 10 nucleotides match TRBD1. The CDR3 runs to 13 residues. Germline V lookup: CDR1 SNHLY, CDR2 FYNNEI. V lost 11 bases and J lost 2; bases outside the gene matches: 6. The CDR3 sequence: CAVKGTGAYEQYV. The CDR3 DNA reads TGTGCCGTTAAGGGGACAGGGGCCTACGAGCAGTACGTC.

The chain carries TRBV12-5 and TRBJ1-1; D gene ambiguous. The V gene's germline CDR1 is LGHNT and CDR2 FRNRAP. The CDR3 consists of 16 residues. V lost 0 bases, J lost 1 base, and 12 bases lay in between. CDR3 in DNA: TGTGCTAGTGGTTTGGTACCGCTGGAGCCGAACACTGAAGCTTTCTTT. Its translation is CASGLVPLEPNTEAFF.

The sample holds a few counts of this clone. The V call is TRBV28, the J call TRBJ2-7; D could derive from TRBD1 or TRBD2 (5 bases each). CDR1 and CDR2 from the germline V gene are MDHEN and SYDVKM. CDR3 size: 12 residues. Trimming took off 3 bases at V and 6 bases at J, with 9 bases between the two ends. CDR3 in DNA: TGTGCCAGCAGTTTTGGGGGTCTCGAGCAGTACGTC. Translated, it gives CASSFGGLEQYV.

The rearrangement links TRBV7-9 to TRBJ2-7; D gene uncertain. CDR1 SEHNR and CDR2 FQNEAQ come from the germline V gene (reference sequence). Trimming pared 4 bases from V and 3 bases from J, leaving 10 bases between. This CDR3 is 13 amino acids long. The DNA for the CDR3 is TGTGCCAGCAGCTGGACCGCCGTCTACGAGCAGTACTTC. This gives the protein CASSWTAVYEQYF.

V is TRBV28 and J is TRBJ2-1; unclear D gene. V lost 4 bases and J 5 bases, leaving 9 bases between the germline ends. The CDR3 spans 13 residues. Germline V lookup: CDR1 MDHEN, CDR2 SYDVKM. The CDR3 reads CASSSPDDNEQFF. Written as DNA, the CDR3 is TGTGCCAGCAGTTCCCCAGACGACAATGAGCAGTTCTTC.

V is TRBV9 and J is TRBJ2-5; D might be TRBD2 (7 bases). CDR3 size: 15 residues. From germline, CDR1 is SGDLS and CDR2 YYNGEE. V lost 0 bases to trimming and J lost 5 bases, with 14 bases between them. CDR3: CASSVVGGARETQYF. Here the CDR3 DNA reads TGTGCCAGCAGCGTAGTGGGGGGGGCCCGGGAGACCCAGTACTTC.

The CDR3 DNA is TGTGCCAGCAGCTACCTTGGGCAGGGGTGGTATGGCTACACCTTC. Protein product: CASSYLGQGWYGYTF. The chain carries TRBV28 and TRBJ1-2; D possibly corresponds to TRBD1 (6 bases). Germline V lookup: CDR1 MDHEN, CDR2 SYDVKM. V was cut by 6 bases and J by 5 bases, with 19 bases left in between. The CDR3 sequence is 15 residues long.

CDR3 sequence (DNA): TGTGCCAGCAGCAAGATGGTAGGGGGGGCCGGAGATACGCAGTATTTT. Protein product: CASSKMVGGAGDTQYF. The chain couples TRBV7-2 to TRBJ2-3; D might be TRBD2 (7 bases). This CDR3 contains 16 residues. Trimming stripped 5 bases from V and 5 bases from J, with 20 bases between. CDR1 SGHTA and CDR2 FQGNSA come from the germline V gene.

V is TRBV19 and J is TRBJ1-5; tentatively, D is TRBD1 (5 bases). Germline loops: CDR1 LNHDA, CDR2 SQIVND (reference sequence). Trimming removed 8 bases at V and 4 bases at J, with 15 bases between. CDR3 length: 14 amino acids. The CDR3 coding sequence is TGTGCCAGTCATCGGCAGGGTGGGAATCAGCCCCAGCATTTT. This translates into CASHRQGGNQPQHF.